Below are 11 T cell receptor beta chains sequenced from a single sample in a study of identical twins. TCRdb reprocessed the 5' RACE reads with MiXCR, giving one entry per CDR3 protein. This sample yields 410,000 or so distinct CDR3 sequences, of which less than 20% are seen a single time; around 12% belongs to the top ten. Source material: naive T cells sorted from blood. These receptors were obtained from a man aged 50 to 59 in good health.

The table lists this clonotype with a few counts. The chain employs TRBV4-2 and TRBJ2-6; 8 positions agree with TRBD1. The CDR3 has 17 residues. V shed 7 bases and J 4 bases; nucleotides not matched to a gene: 12. From germline, CDR1 is LGHNA and CDR2 YNFKEQ. The CDR3 loop reads CASTQSIQGAGANVLTF. In DNA, the CDR3 is TGTGCCAGCACCCAGTCCATTCAGGGGGCAGGGGCCAACGTCCTGACTTTC.

This clonotype was seen more than once but under ten times. In DNA, the CDR3 is TGTGCCAGCAGTTACTCTAAGGGCCTCGCAACTAATGAAAAACTGTTTTTT. Translation gives CASSYSKGLATNEKLFF. The V gene is TRBV6-5, the J gene TRBJ1-4; no clear D. CDR1 is MNHEY, CDR2 SVGAGI, per germline. The V gene lost 0 bases and the J gene lost 0 bases, with 11 bases spanning the gap. The CDR3 covers 17 residues.

There are many counts of this clonotype. The rearrangement uses TRBV13 and TRBJ2-5; D not certain. V shed 2 bases and J shed 4 bases, with 11 bases lying between them. The CDR3 totals 14 residues. Germline lookup yields CDR1 PRHDT and CDR2 FYEKMQ (reference sequence). The CDR3 nucleotides are TGTGCCAGCAGCTTATTGCGGTCGACAGAGACCCAGTACTTC. Translated, it gives CASSLLRSTETQYF.

This clonotype was seen a handful of times. The CDR3 nucleotides read TGCAGTGCTAGAGCCGGGACTACGACCAACACAGATACGCAGTATTTT. Its protein is CSARAGTTTNTDTQYF. The chain employs TRBV20-1 and TRBJ2-3, with 7 bases fitting TRBD2. With 1 base clipped from V and 2 bases from J, the junction kept 9 bases outside the gene matches. This CDR3 is 16 amino acids long. In germline, CDR1 is DFQATT, CDR2 SNEGSKA (reference sequence).

The chain combines TRBV5-6 with TRBJ2-4; 8 bases map to TRBD2. The J segment lost 7 bases and the V segment lost 0 bases, leaving 3 bases of the junction unmatched. The CDR3 is 14 residues long. CDR1 is SGHDT and CDR2 is YYEEEE in the germline V gene. CDR3 sequence: CASSLASGSNIQYF. The CDR3 nucleotides are TGTGCCAGCAGCTTGGCCAGCGGGAGTAACATTCAGTACTTC.

The genes are TRBV28 and TRBJ2-1, with a weak D call TRBD2 (5 bases). The CDR3 consists of 13 residues. CDR1 and CDR2 (germline): MDHEN, SYDVKM. Between the trimmed V and J ends, which lost 4 bases and 5 bases, there was a span of 9 bases. The CDR3 loop reads CASSSDFNNEQFF. In DNA, the CDR3 is TGTGCCAGCAGTTCGGACTTCAACAATGAGCAGTTCTTC.

This clonotype was seen a handful of times. This chain uses TRBV6-4 with TRBJ2-1, with D possibly TRBD2 on 7 matching bases. Germline assignment: CDR1 MRHNA and CDR2 SNTAGT. The CDR3 is 14 amino acids. Trimming left V 5 bases short and J 6 bases short, with 14 bases between. The CDR3 coding sequence is TGTGCCAGCAGTCGGGGGGCAGCCTCCAATGAGCAGTTCTTC. Translated, it gives CASSRGAASNEQFF.

This chain links TRBV20-1 with TRBJ1-6; D possibly corresponds to TRBD1 (5 bases). The CDR3 extends over 12 amino acids. Trimming took 6 bases from V and 10 from J, leaving 13 bases between them. Per the germline V gene, CDR1 is DFQATT and CDR2 is SNEGSKA (reference sequence). CDR3 DNA sequence: TGCAGTGCAGGGGACGCCGCCTCACCCCTCCACTTT. Its translation: CSAGDAASPLHF.

This clonotype was counted ten times or more. The chain links TRBV5-1 to TRBJ2-1; tentatively, D is TRBD2 (6 bases). Trimming pared 0 bases from V and 3 bases from J, leaving 10 bases between. Germline-derived CDR1 and CDR2 are SGHRS and YFSETQ. The CDR3 totals 15 residues. CDR3: CASSLDWRDYNEQFF. The CDR3 coding sequence is TGCGCCAGCAGCTTGGATTGGCGGGACTACAATGAGCAGTTCTTC.

This clonotype was seen more than once but under ten times. The chain couples TRBV20-1 to TRBJ2-7; D uncertain. The CDR3 is 13 residues long. Germline CDR1 DFQATT, CDR2 SNEGSKA (reference sequence). The V end lost 2 bases, the J end lost 5 bases, and 13 bases lay between the germline ends. CDR3 coding DNA: TGCAGTGCTAGATGGGCAGGCCGGGACGAGCAGTACTTC. This encodes CSARWAGRDEQYF.

The rearrangement links TRBV19 to TRBJ2-1, with a tentative D call TRBD2 (5 bases). The CDR3 consists of 16 residues. With 8 bases removed from V and 1 base from J, the gap between germline ends came to 18 bases. The germline CDR1 and CDR2 sequences are LNHDA and SQIVND (reference sequence). CDR3 DNA: TGTGCCAGTTACCCTAGCTACCTTGGGTCCTACAATGAGCAGTTCTTC. This sequence encodes CASYPSYLGSYNEQFF.